The 28 T cell receptor beta chains below come from one sample, sequenced in a study of patients and donors after allogeneic stem cell transplantation. MiXCR, applied by TCRdb to the RT-PCR reads, yields one record per CDR3 protein. This table has about 410,000 distinct CDR3 sequences, around 15% appearing once. The sequenced sample was blood, either unsorted or a sorted T cell fraction (not recorded which). The receptors stem from a human donor who was either an allogeneic HSCT recipient or a stem cell or donor lymphocyte infusion donor (not recorded which). It is not recorded whose cells these are; they may come from a transplant donor.

The genes are TRBV5-1 and TRBJ2-5; TRBD2 matches 11 bases. This CDR3 has 16 amino acids. Per the germline V gene, CDR1 is SGHRS and CDR2 is YFSETQ. V lost 7 bases to trimming and J lost 1 base; unmatched junction nucleotides: 9. The CDR3 coding sequence is TGCGCCAGCGCTAGACTAGCGGGGTATGCCCAAGAGACCCAGTACTTC. This encodes CASARLAGYAQETQYF.

This chain joins TRBV4-3 and TRBJ1-2; unclear D gene. Germline V CDR1 and CDR2: LGHNA, YSLEER. The CDR3 spans 17 residues. Trimming cost V 3 bases and J 1 base, with 18 bases left between them. The CDR3 loop is CASSHVGREKLNYGYTF. The CDR3 region has the DNA TGCGCCAGCAGCCATGTGGGGAGGGAAAAACTTAACTATGGCTACACCTTC.

V is TRBV29-1 and J is TRBJ2-1; D is unclear. The CDR3 is made up of 11 amino acids. With 0 bases removed from V and 3 bases from J, the gap between germline ends came to 0 bases. Germline CDR1 and CDR2: SQVTM and ANQGSEA. The CDR3 DNA reads TGCAGCGTTGAAGACTACAATGAGCAGTTCTTC. This gives the protein CSVEDYNEQFF.

The rearrangement joins TRBV19 to TRBJ2-1; D is perhaps TRBD1 (6 bases). This CDR3 region has 14 residues. V was pared by 6 bases and J by 2 bases, with 11 bases between. Per germline, CDR1 LNHDA and CDR2 SQIVND (reference sequence). The CDR3 bases are TGTGCCAGTAGGAGGACAGTTACCTACAATGAGCAGTTCTTC. This encodes CASRRTVTYNEQFF.

This clonotype was recorded many times. V and J are TRBV12-3 or TRBV12-4 and TRBJ2-5; D is possibly TRBD2 (5 bases). The ends were cut back, 6 bases at V and 5 bases at J, with 19 bases in the middle. This CDR3 spans 15 amino acids. CDR3 bases: TGTGCCAGCAGCACCACTAGAGTTCCAAGTGAGACCCAGTACTTC. This gives the protein CASSTTRVPSETQYF.

The chain recombines TRBV9 with TRBJ2-5; 9 nucleotides line up with TRBD2. V lost 3 bases to trimming and J lost 1 base; unmatched junction nucleotides: 10. This CDR3 region has 17 residues. From germline, CDR1 is SGDLS and CDR2 YYNGEE. The CDR3 loop reads CASSEGAGGPFQETQYF. The CDR3 bases are TGTGCCAGCAGCGAGGGAGCGGGAGGACCATTCCAAGAGACCCAGTACTTC.

The chain is built from TRBV12-5 and TRBJ2-7; TRBD1 aligns across 11 bases. Germline CDR1 reads LGHNT; CDR2 reads FRNRAP. The CDR3 is made up of 15 amino acids. V lost 5 bases, J lost 0 bases, and 3 bases stayed unmatched. In nucleotides, the CDR3 is TGTGCTAGTGGTCCCGGGACAGGGGGCTCCTACGAGCAGTACTTC. Protein product: CASGPGTGGSYEQYF. The full variable domain, completed using reference TRBV12-5 and TRBJ2-7, is DARVTQTPRHKVTEMGQEVTMRCQPILGHNTVFWYRQTMMQGLELLAYFRNRAPLDDSGMPKDRFSAEMPDATLATLKIQPSEPRDSAVYFCASGPGTGGSYEQYFGPGTRLTVT.

The chain is built from TRBV7-3 and TRBJ2-1; either TRBD1 or TRBD2 may supply D (5 bases each). The CDR3 sequence is 15 residues long. Trimming took off 2 bases at V and 5 bases at J, with 13 bases between the two ends. CDR1 SGHTA and CDR2 FQGTGA come from the germline V gene. The CDR3 sequence is CASSLARGRDNEQFF. CDR3 nucleotides: TGTGCCAGCAGCTTAGCGAGGGGTCGCGACAATGAGCAGTTCTTC.

This rearrangement joins TRBV12-3 or TRBV12-4 to TRBJ2-2, with a possible D match to TRBD2 (6 bases). CDR3 size: 16 residues. Trimming removed 7 bases at V and 3 bases at J, with 18 bases between. CDR3 DNA: TGTGCCAGCATCATAGGGAGGCCTCGGGACACCGGGGAGCTGTTTTTT. Translated: CASIIGRPRDTGELFF.

This chain joins TRBV5-4 and TRBJ2-4, with 15 nucleotides matching TRBD2. The germline V gene encodes CDR1 SGHNT and CDR2 YYREEE (reference sequence). The CDR3 covers 20 residues. V dropped 3 bases and J dropped 2; count of bases not matched to a gene: 12. In DNA form, the CDR3 reads TGTGCCAGCAGCTCCCGGACTAGCGGGGGGGCCGGTGCGACCAAAAACATTCAGTACTTC. It is translated as CASSSRTSGGAGATKNIQYF. Drawing the rest from reference TRBV5-4 and TRBJ2-4, the complete variable domain is ETGVTQSPTHLIKTRGQQVTLRCSSQSGHNTVSWYQQALGQGPQFIFQYYREEENGRGNFPPRFSGLQFPNYSSELNVNALELDDSALYLCASSSRTSGGAGATKNIQYFGAGTRLSVL.

The chain has TRBV25-1 and TRBJ2-1; unclear D gene. Germline loops: CDR1 MGHDK, CDR2 SYGVNS. The CDR3 loop spans 12 amino acids. V was trimmed by 6 bases and J by 5 bases, leaving 8 bases between them. The CDR3: CASRGIDNEQFF. The CDR3 nucleotides are TGTGCCAGCAGGGGCATCGACAATGAGCAGTTCTTC.

Written as DNA, the CDR3 is TGTGCCAGCAGCTTATACAACGACAGGGGCGGGGAGCTGTTTTTT. It specifies CASSLYNDRGGELFF. The gene calls are TRBV5-6 and TRBJ2-2; TRBD1 matches at 8 bases. V lost 2 bases, J lost 7 bases, and 7 bases stayed unmatched. Germline lookup yields CDR1 SGHDT and CDR2 YYEEEE. The CDR3 contains 15 residues.

This clonotype showed up just a few times. The chain is built from TRBV5-1 and TRBJ1-1; D gene uncertain. Germline lookup yields CDR1 SGHRS and CDR2 YFSETQ. The CDR3 has 15 residues. V was cut by 4 bases and J by 1 base, with 14 bases left in between. The CDR3 bases are TGCGCCAGCAGCCGGACTACAGAGAAGAACACTGAAGCTTTCTTT. Its translation is CASSRTTEKNTEAFF.

V is TRBV7-6 and J is TRBJ1-1, with 7 nucleotides matching TRBD1. The V segment lost 2 bases and the J segment 6 bases; nucleotides outside the gene matches: 12. Germline V gene lookup returns CDR1 SGHVS and CDR2 FNYEAQ. CDR3 length equals 16 residues. CDR3 protein: CASSLRRGRGLSEAFF. The CDR3 DNA follows: TGTGCCAGCAGCTTAAGACGCGGGAGGGGGCTCTCTGAAGCTTTCTTT.

This clonotype has only a few counts. V gene TRBV4-2 combines with J gene TRBJ1-1; tentative D call: TRBD1 (6 bases). V was clipped by 2 bases and J by 0 bases, with 13 bases between them. This CDR3 spans 16 amino acids. Germline assignment: CDR1 LGHNA and CDR2 YNFKEQ. The CDR3: CASSQPTQGMNTEAFF. CDR3 nucleotide sequence: TGTGCCAGCAGCCAACCCACTCAGGGGATGAACACTGAAGCTTTCTTT.

The J gene is TRBJ2-7, the V gene TRBV6-5; 8 bases are shared with TRBD1. The CDR3 is made up of 16 amino acids. Per the germline V gene, CDR1 is MNHEY and CDR2 is SVGAGI. With V trimmed by 0 bases and J by 4 bases, 8 bases remained unmatched. The CDR3 DNA follows: TGTGCCAGCAGTTACTCGAAACGGACAGGGATATACGAGCAGTACTTC. Translating gives CASSYSKRTGIYEQYF.

V gene TRBV21-1 combines with J gene TRBJ1-5; the tabulated D call, TRBD1, remains unverified against the DNA. TRBV21-1 is a known pseudogene. The CDR3 has 16 amino acids. The CDR3, as DNA: TGTGCCAGCAGCAAAGTGGGGTGCAGGGACAATCAGCCCCAGCATTTT. Translating gives CASSKVGCRDNQPQHF.

This clonotype was seen repeatedly, ten times or more. The chain links TRBV12-3 or TRBV12-4 to TRBJ2-1, with D possibly being TRBD2 (5 bases). The CDR3 spans 13 residues. The V end was cut by 4 bases, the J end by 3 bases, with 7 bases between. CDR3 sequence (DNA): TGTGCCAGCAGTTCCGACTACTACAATGAGCAGTTCTTC. Encoded protein: CASSSDYYNEQFF.

DNA for the CDR3: TGCAGCGTTGACCAGGGGATCGTAAACAATGAGCAGTTCTTC. It yields the protein CSVDQGIVNNEQFF. The V and J genes are TRBV29-1 and TRBJ2-1, with TRBD1 as a possible D gene (6 bases). V was trimmed by 3 bases and J by 5 bases, leaving 14 bases between them. Germline assignment: CDR1 SQVTM and CDR2 ANQGSEA. CDR3 length: 14 residues.

This sequence joins TRBV7-2 and TRBJ2-6; maybe TRBD1 (6 bases). Germline-derived CDR1 and CDR2 are SGHTA and FQGNSA. This CDR3 has 16 residues. The V and J ends lost 1 base and 0 bases respectively, with 7 bases between them. The CDR3 DNA is TGTGCCAGCAGCTTAGGAGGGGGCTCTGGGGCCAACGTCCTGACTTTC. This translates into CASSLGGGSGANVLTF. The full variable domain, with the rest looked up from reference TRBV7-2 and TRBJ2-6, is GAGVSQSPSNKVTEKGKDVELRCDPISGHTALYWYRQSLGQGLEFLIYFQGNSAPDKSGLPSDRFSAERTGGSVSTLTIQRTQQEDSAVYLCASSLGGGSGANVLTFGAGSRLTVL.

This chain links TRBV6-1 with TRBJ2-1; perhaps D is TRBD1 or TRBD2 (5 bases each). Germline CDR1 MNHNS, CDR2 SASEGT. The CDR3 runs 16 residues. Trimming took 5 bases from V and 0 from J, leaving 14 bases between them. The chain's CDR3 is CASSKHGANSYNEQFF. In nucleotides, the CDR3 is TGTGCCAGCAGTAAACACGGGGCCAACTCCTACAATGAGCAGTTCTTC.

This clonotype was seen a few times. The rearrangement uses TRBV3-1 and TRBJ1-6, with D possibly TRBD1 on 5 matching bases. Germline V gene data show CDR1 as LGHDT and CDR2 as YNNKEL (reference sequence). The CDR3 has 14 amino acids. V was cut by 3 bases and J by 6 bases, with 9 bases left in between. The CDR3 region is CASSQLQGNSPLHF. The CDR3 coding sequence is TGTGCCAGCAGCCAGTTGCAGGGTAATTCACCCCTCCACTTT.

The sample holds many counts of this clonotype. The chain combines TRBV20-1 with TRBJ1-2, with D perhaps TRBD1 (5 bases). CDR1 DFQATT and CDR2 SNEGSKA come from the germline V gene (reference sequence). The CDR3 runs to 14 residues. The germline V and J ends were trimmed by 5 bases and 0 bases, with 13 bases remaining between them. Written as DNA, the CDR3 is TGCAGTGCTCCCCCGGGACGGCCTAACTATGGCTACACCTTC. This gives the protein CSAPPGRPNYGYTF.

A few counts support this clonotype. This rearrangement joins TRBV4-3 to TRBJ1-2; D not resolved. Germline-derived CDR1 and CDR2 are LGHNA and YSLEER. The length of the CDR3 is 15 residues. Trimming pared 0 bases from V and 4 bases from J, leaving 12 bases between. The CDR3 coding sequence is TGCGCCAGCAGCCAAGATATCGGCAGAACCTATGGCTACACCTTC. This codes for CASSQDIGRTYGYTF.

The chain joins TRBV24-1 to TRBJ2-5; D might be TRBD2 (5 bases). This CDR3 contains 17 residues. V was shortened by 6 bases and J by 3 bases, with 22 bases between the two germline ends. CDR1 and CDR2 from the germline V gene are KGHDR and SFDVKD. CDR3 in amino acids: CATSRWGGSETEETQYF. The DNA of the CDR3 is TGTGCCACCAGTCGTTGGGGTGGGAGCGAGACCGAAGAGACCCAGTACTTC.

V gene TRBV29-1 combines with J gene TRBJ1-1, with TRBD1 matching over 7 bases. This CDR3 is built from 13 residues. V shed 7 bases, J shed 4 bases, and the junction held 9 bases outside the gene matches. The V gene's germline CDR1 is SQVTM and CDR2 ANQGSEA. CDR3 region: CSARGRGLTEAFF. CDR3 DNA: TGCAGCGCCCGCGGAAGGGGGCTCACTGAAGCTTTCTTT.

There are a few counts of this clonotype. V usage is TRBV7-9 and J usage is TRBJ1-5; no clear D. The CDR3 covers 13 residues. Between the trimmed V and J ends, which lost 5 bases and 6 bases, there was a span of 11 bases. Germline lookup yields CDR1 SEHNR and CDR2 FQNEAQ (reference sequence). In DNA form, the CDR3 reads TGTGCCAGCAGCCGGGGAGGCCTTCAGCCCCAGCATTTT. Protein sequence: CASSRGGLQPQHF. Full variable domain (rest looked up from reference TRBV7-9 and TRBJ1-5): DTGVSQNPRHKITKRGQNVTFRCDPISEHNRLYWYRQTLGQGPEFLTYFQNEAQLEKSRLLSDRFSAERPKGSFSTLEIQRTEQGDSAMYLCASSRGGLQPQHFGDGTRLSIL.

In its sample, this clonotype was seen a few times. The J gene is TRBJ1-1, the V gene TRBV20-1, with D unclear. V gave up 1 base and J gave up 4 bases, with 13 bases separating them. The CDR3 runs to 14 residues. Germline V gene data show CDR1 as DFQATT and CDR2 as SNEGSKA (reference sequence). CDR3 amino acids: CSARVPQDLTEAFF. Here the CDR3 DNA reads TGCAGTGCTAGAGTACCCCAGGACCTCACTGAAGCTTTCTTT.